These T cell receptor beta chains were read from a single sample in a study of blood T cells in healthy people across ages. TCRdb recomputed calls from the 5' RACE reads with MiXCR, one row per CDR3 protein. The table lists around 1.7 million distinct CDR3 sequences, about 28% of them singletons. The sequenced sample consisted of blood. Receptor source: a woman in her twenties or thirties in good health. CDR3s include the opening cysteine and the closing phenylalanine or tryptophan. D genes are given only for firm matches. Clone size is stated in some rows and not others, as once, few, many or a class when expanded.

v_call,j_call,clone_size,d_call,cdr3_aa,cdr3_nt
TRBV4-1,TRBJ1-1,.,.,CASSPEPGDQNTEAFF,TGCGCCAGCAGCCCAGAACCAGGGGACCAGAACACTGAAGCTTTCTTT
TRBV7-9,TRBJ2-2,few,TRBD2,CASSLGTSGRLNTGELFF,TGTGCCAGCAGCCTCGGGACTAGCGGGAGACTGAACACCGGGGAGCTGTTTTTT
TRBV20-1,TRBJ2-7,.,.,CSAGTQGSSYEQYF,TGCAGTGCTGGGACTCAGGGCAGCTCCTACGAGCAGTACTTC
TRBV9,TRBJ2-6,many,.,CASSVAGSGANVLTF,TGTGCCAGCAGCGTAGCAGGCTCTGGGGCCAACGTCCTGACTTTC
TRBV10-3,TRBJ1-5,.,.,CVISGDRNQPQHF,TGTGTCATCAGTGGGGACCGCAATCAGCCCCAGCATTTT
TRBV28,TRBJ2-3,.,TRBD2,CASRLAGGPSTDTQYF,TGTGCCAGCCGACTAGCGGGGGGCCCTAGCACAGATACGCAGTATTTT
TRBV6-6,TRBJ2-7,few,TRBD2,CASSLLTSGADEQYF,TGTGCCAGCAGTTTACTGACTAGCGGGGCCGACGAGCAGTACTTC
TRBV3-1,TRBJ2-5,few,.,CASSQGPRGTQYF,TGTGCCAGCAGCCAAGGCCCCAGGGGGACCCAGTACTTC
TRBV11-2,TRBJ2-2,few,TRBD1,CASSQPGTGNTGELFF,TGTGCCAGCAGCCAACCCGGGACAGGGAACACCGGGGAGCTGTTTTTT
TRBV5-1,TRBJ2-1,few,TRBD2,CASSSIFRTSGSNEQFF,TGCGCCAGCAGCTCTATCTTCAGGACTAGCGGGTCGAATGAGCAGTTCTTC
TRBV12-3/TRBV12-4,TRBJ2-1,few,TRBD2,CASKTSGGPNEQFF,TGTGCCAGCAAGACTAGCGGGGGTCCGAATGAGCAGTTCTTC
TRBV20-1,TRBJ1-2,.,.,CSTPDGKYGYTF,TGCAGTACCCCGGACGGAAAGTATGGCTACACCTTC
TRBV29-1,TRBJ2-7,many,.,CSGKGDSFYEQYF,TGCAGCGGAAAGGGCGACAGTTTCTACGAGCAGTACTTC
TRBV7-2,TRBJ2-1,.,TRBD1,CAGSFPSGTGDYNEQFF,TGTGCCGGCAGCTTCCCGTCCGGGACAGGGGACTACAATGAGCAGTTCTTC
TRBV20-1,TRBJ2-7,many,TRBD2,CSARLSGAYEQYF,TGCAGTGCTAGACTTAGCGGGGCCTACGAGCAGTACTTC
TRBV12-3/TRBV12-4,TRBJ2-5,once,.,CTSSRDRKETQYF,TGTACCAGCAGTCGGGATCGGAAAGAGACCCAGTACTTC
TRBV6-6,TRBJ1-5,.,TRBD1,CAGTSGGTGGGQPQHF,TGTGCCGGCACCTCAGGGGGGACAGGGGGCGGTCAGCCCCAGCATTTT
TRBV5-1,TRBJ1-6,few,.,CASSLTANSDNSPLHF,TGCGCCAGCAGCCTGACAGCGAATAGTGATAATTCACCCCTCCACTTT
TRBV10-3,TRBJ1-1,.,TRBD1,CAINPGTGVQNTEAFF,TGTGCCATCAACCCCGGGACAGGGGTCCAGAACACTGAAGCTTTCTTT
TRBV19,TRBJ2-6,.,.,CASRVDSGANVLTF,TGTGCCAGTAGGGTCGACTCTGGGGCCAACGTCCTGACTTTC
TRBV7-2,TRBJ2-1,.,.,CASSHRSNEQFF,TGTGCCAGCAGCCACAGGTCAAATGAGCAGTTCTTC
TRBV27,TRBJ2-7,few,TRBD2,CASSLASGIAEQYF,TGTGCCAGCAGTTTGGCTAGCGGGATCGCCGAGCAGTACTTC
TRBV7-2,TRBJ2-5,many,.,CASSQGLGWETQYF,TGTGCCAGCAGTCAAGGGCTAGGGTGGGAGACCCAGTACTTC
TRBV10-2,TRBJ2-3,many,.,CASSLFSDTDTQYF,TGCGCCAGCAGTCTTTTCAGTGACACAGATACGCAGTATTTT
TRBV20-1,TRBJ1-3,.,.,CSAFDSDSGNTIYF,TGCAGTGCTTTCGACAGTGACTCTGGAAACACCATATATTTT
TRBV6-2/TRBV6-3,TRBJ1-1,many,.,CASSYAENTEAFF,TGTGCCAGCAGTTATGCGGAGAACACTGAAGCTTTCTTT
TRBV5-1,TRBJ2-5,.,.,CASSSPGLRETQYF,TGCGCCAGCAGCTCCCCAGGGTTAAGGGAGACCCAGTACTTC
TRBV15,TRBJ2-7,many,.,CATSVFWGSSYEQYF,TGTGCCACCAGCGTTTTTTGGGGGAGCTCCTACGAGCAGTACTTC
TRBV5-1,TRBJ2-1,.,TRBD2,CASSLAGSGGRHEQFF,TGCGCCAGCAGCTTGGCCGGGTCGGGAGGGCGGCATGAGCAGTTCTTC
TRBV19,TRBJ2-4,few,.,CASSHGTYGQYF,TGTGCCAGTTCTCACGGTACCTACGGGCAGTACTTC
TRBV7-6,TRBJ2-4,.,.,CASSWAGSSIRNEQYF,TGTGCCAGCAGCTGGGCTGGTTCTAGTATTCGGAATGAGCAGTACTTC
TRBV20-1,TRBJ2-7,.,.,CSARGERGQTYEQYF,TGCAGTGCTAGAGGGGAGAGAGGACAGACATACGAGCAGTACTTC
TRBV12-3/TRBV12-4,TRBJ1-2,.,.,CASSPASGYGYTF,TGTGCCAGCAGCCCGGCGTCCGGCTATGGCTACACCTTC
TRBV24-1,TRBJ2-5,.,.,CATSGPAEEETQYF,TGTGCCACCAGTGGCCCAGCGGAAGAAGAGACCCAGTACTTC
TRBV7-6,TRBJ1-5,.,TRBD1,CASSLDGRGQRSNQPQHF,TGTGCCAGCAGCTTAGACGGCAGGGGGCAGCGTAGCAATCAGCCCCAGCATTTT
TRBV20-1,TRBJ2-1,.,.,CSAPRTLYNEQFF,TGCAGTGCTCCAAGGACCCTCTACAATGAGCAGTTCTTC
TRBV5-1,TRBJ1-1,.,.,CASSLEGSDQVEAFF,TGCGCCAGCAGCTTGGAGGGCAGCGACCAAGTTGAAGCTTTCTTT
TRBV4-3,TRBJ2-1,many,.,CASSQDGLPGEQFF,TGCGCCAGCAGCCAAGACGGACTGCCTGGGGAGCAGTTCTTC
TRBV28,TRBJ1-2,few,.,CASSLIGRGYTF,TGTGCCAGCAGTTTAATAGGACGTGGCTACACCTTC
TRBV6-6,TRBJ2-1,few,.,CASRNFGVAYNEQFF,TGTGCCAGCAGGAATTTCGGGGTAGCGTACAATGAGCAGTTCTTC
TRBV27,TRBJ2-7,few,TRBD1,CASHRQGTYEQYF,TGTGCCAGCCACCGACAGGGGACCTACGAGCAGTACTTC
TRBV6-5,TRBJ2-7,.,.,CAGSEGGYEQYF,TGTGCCGGCAGTGAAGGGGGCTACGAGCAGTACTTC
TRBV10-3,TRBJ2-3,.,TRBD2,CAISGASGRTDTQYF,TGTGCCATCAGTGGGGCTAGCGGGAGAACAGATACGCAGTATTTT
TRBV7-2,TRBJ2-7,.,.,CASSYTFSYEQYF,TGTGCCAGCAGTTACACTTTCTCCTACGAGCAGTACTTC
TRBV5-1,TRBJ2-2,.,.,CASSRRGTGELFF,TGTGCCAGCAGTCGCCGTGGCACCGGGGAGCTGTTTTTT
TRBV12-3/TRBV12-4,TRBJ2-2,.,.,CASRRTGELFF,TGTGCCAGCAGGCGTACCGGGGAGCTGTTTTTT